This TCR beta chain appears in the sequencing data of a study of lymphopenia after photon versus proton radiotherapy. The CDR3 contains 12 residues. Germline assignment: CDR1 SGHVS and CDR2 FQNEAQ. With 0 bases removed from V and 8 bases from J, the gap between germline ends came to 2 bases. The assay was immunoSEQ multiplex PCR, and TCRdb's table has in-frame clones only and misses some. The data show roughly 12,000 clones, roughly 90% seen once. This rearrangement joins TRBV7-8 to TRBJ1-6; D not certain. The receptor was isolated from a man in his 60s with pancreatic cancer. The sequencing used peripheral blood, collected from a patient treated with photon-based radiotherapy. The CDR3: CASSLADSPLHF. The CDR3 DNA sequence: TGTGCCAGCAGCTTAGCTGATTCACCCCTCCACTTT. The variable domain in full, with the rest retrieved from reference TRBV7-8 and TRBJ1-6, is GAGVSQSPRYKVAKRGQDVALRCDPISGHVSLFWYQQALGQGPEFLTYFQNEAQLDKSGLPSDRFFAERPEGSVSTLKIQRTQQEDSAVYLCASSLADSPLHFGNGTRLTVT.